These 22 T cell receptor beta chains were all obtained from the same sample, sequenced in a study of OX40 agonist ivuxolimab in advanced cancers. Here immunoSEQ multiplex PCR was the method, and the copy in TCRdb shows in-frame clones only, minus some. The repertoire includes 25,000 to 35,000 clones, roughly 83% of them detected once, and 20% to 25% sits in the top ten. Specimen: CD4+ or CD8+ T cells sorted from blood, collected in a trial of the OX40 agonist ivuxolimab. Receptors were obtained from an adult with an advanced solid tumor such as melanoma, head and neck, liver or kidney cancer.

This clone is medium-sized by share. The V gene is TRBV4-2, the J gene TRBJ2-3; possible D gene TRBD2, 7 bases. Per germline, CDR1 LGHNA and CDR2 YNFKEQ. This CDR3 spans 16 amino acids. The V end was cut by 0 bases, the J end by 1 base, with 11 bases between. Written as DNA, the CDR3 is TGTGCCAGCAGCCAAGAGAGGGGGGGAGGCACAGATACGCAGTATTTT. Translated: CASSQERGGGTDTQYF.

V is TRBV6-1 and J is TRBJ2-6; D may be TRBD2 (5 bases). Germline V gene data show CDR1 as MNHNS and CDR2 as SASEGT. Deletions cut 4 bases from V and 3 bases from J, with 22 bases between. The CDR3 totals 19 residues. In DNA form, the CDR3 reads TGTGCCAGCAGTGGAGGGCAGACACGTTTTAAAGTTGGGGCCAACGTCCTGACTTTC. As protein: CASSGGQTRFKVGANVLTF.

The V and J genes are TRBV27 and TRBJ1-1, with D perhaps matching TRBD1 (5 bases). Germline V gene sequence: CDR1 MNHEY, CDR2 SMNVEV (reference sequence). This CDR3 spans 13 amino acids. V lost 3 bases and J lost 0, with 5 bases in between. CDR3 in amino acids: CASSFRVNTEAFF. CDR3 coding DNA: TGTGCCAGCAGTTTCAGGGTGAACACTGAAGCTTTCTTT.

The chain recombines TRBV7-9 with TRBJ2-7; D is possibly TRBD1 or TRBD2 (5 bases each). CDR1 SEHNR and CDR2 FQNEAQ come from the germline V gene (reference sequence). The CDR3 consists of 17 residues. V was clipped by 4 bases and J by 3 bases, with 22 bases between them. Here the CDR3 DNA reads TGTGCCAGCAGCTCCGCAGAGGCCCGGGACGGCCACTACGAGCAGTACTTC. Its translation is CASSSAEARDGHYEQYF.

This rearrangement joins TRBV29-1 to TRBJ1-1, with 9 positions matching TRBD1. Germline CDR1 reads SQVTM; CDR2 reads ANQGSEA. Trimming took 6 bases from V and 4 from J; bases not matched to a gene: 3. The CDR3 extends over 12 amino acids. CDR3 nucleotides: TGCAGCGTCTACAGGGGGCCCACTGAAGCTTTCTTT. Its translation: CSVYRGPTEAFF.

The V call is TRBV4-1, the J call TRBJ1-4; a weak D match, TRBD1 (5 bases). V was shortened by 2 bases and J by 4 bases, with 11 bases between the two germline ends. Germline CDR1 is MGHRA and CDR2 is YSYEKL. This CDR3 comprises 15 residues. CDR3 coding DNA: TGCGCCAGCAGCCAACCCGGGACGGGTAATGAAAAACTGTTTTTT. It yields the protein CASSQPGTGNEKLFF.

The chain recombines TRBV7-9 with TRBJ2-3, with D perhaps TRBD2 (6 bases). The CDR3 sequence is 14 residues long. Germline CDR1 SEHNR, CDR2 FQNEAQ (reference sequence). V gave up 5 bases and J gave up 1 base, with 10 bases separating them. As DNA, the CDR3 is TGTGCCAGCAGCCCTCCGGGAGGCACAGATACGCAGTATTTT. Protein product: CASSPPGGTDTQYF.

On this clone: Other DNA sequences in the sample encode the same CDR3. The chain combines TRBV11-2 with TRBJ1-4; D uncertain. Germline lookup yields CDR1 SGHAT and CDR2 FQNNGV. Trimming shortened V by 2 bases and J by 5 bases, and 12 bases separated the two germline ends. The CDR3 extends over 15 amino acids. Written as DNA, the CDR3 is TGTGCCAGCAGCTTACCTATTGGTTTAAATGAAAAACTGTTTTTT. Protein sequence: CASSLPIGLNEKLFF.

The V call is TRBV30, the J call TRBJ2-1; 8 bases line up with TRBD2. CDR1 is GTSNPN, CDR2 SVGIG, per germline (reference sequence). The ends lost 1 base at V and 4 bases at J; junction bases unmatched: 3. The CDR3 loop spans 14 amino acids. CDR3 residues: CAWSELAEYNEQFF. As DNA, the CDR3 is TGTGCCTGGAGTGAACTAGCGGAGTACAATGAGCAGTTCTTC.

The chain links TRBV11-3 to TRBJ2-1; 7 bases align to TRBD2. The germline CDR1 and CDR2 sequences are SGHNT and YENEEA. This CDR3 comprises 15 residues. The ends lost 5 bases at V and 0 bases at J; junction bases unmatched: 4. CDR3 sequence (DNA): TGTGCCAGCAGCCCCAGGACTAGCTCCTACAATGAGCAGTTCTTC. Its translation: CASSPRTSSYNEQFF.

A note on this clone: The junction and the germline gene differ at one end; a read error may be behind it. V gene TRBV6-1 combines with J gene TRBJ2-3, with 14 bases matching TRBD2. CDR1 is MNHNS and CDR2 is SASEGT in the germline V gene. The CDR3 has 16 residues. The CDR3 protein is CASSEGLAGGSDTQYF. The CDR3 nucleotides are TGTGCCAGCAGCGAAGGACTAGCGGGAGGCTCAGATACGCAGTATTTT.

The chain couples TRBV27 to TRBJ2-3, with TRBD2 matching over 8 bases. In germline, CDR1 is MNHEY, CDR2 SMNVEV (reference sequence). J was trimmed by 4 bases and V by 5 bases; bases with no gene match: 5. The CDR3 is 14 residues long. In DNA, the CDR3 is TGTGCCAGCAGTGAAGCGGGGGCAGCAGATACGCAGTATTTT. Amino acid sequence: CASSEAGAADTQYF.

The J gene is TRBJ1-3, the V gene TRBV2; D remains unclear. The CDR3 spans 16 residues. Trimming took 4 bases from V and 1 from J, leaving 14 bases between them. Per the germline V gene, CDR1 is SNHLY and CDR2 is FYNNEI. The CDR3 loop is CASSAQTTRSGNTIYF. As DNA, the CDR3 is TGTGCCAGCAGTGCACAAACGACGAGATCTGGAAACACCATATATTTT.

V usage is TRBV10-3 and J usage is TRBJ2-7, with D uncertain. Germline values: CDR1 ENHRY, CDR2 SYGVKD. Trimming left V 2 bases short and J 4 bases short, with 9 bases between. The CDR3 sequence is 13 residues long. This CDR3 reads CAISEPRGYEQYF. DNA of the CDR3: TGTGCCATCAGTGAGCCTCGCGGTTACGAGCAGTACTTC.

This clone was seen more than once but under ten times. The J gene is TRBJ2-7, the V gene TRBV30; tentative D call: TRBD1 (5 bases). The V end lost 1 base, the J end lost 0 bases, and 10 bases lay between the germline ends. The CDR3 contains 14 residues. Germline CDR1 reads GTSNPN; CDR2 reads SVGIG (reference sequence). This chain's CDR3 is CAWSDQGYSYEQYF. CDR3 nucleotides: TGTGCCTGGAGTGATCAGGGATACTCCTACGAGCAGTACTTC.

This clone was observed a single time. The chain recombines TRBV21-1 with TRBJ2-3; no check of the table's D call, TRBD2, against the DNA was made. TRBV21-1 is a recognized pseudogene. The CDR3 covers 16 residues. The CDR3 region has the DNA TGTGCCAGCAGCAACCTTCGGTGGGGGGACACAGATACGCAGTATTTT. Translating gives CASSNLRWGDTDTQYF.

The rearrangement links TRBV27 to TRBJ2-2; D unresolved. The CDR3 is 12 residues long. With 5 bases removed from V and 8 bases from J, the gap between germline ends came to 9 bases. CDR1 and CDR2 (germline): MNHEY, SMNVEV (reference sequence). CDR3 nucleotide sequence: TGTGCCAGCAGTCTCCCCACTGGGGAGCTGTTTTTT. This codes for CASSLPTGELFF.

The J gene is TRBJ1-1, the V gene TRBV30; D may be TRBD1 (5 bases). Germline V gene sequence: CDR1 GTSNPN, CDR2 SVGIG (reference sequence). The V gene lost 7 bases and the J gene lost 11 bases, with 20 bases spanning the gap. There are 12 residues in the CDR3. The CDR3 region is CALDGLTDSAFF. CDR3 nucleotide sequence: TGTGCCTTGGATGGGTTGACAGATTCCGCTTTCTTT.

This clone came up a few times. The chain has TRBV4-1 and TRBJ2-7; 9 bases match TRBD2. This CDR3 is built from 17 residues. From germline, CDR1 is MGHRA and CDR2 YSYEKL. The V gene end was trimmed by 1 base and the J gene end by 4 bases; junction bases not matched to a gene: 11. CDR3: CASSQVASGRPQYEQYF. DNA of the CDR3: TGCGCCAGCAGCCAAGTCGCCAGCGGGAGGCCCCAGTACGAGCAGTACTTC.

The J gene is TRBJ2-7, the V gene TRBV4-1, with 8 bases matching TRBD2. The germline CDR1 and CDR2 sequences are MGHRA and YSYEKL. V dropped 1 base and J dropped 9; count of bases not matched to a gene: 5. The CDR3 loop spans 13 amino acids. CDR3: CASSQGGRTAQYF. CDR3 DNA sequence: TGCGCCAGCAGCCAAGGCGGGAGGACTGCGCAGTACTTC.

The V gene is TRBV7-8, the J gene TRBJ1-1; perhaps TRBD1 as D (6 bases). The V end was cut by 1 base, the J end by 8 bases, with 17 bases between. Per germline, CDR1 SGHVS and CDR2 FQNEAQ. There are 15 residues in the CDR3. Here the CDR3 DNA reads TGTGCCAGCAGCTTAGATGCAGGGGTGAATAAAGAAGCTTTCTTT. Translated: CASSLDAGVNKEAFF.

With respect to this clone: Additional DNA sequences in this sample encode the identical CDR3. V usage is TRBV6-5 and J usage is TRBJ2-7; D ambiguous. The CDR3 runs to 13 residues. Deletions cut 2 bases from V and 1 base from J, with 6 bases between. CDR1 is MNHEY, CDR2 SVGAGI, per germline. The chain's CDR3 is CASSYRRSYEQYF. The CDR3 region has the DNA TGTGCCAGCAGTTACCGCAGGTCCTACGAGCAGTACTTC.